This passage covers 17 T cell receptor beta chains from one sample sequenced in a study of PD-1 blockade in classical Hodgkin lymphoma. Brentuximab vedotin exposure varied, and every patient relapsed after autologous stem cell transplantation. TCRdb's table, derived via immunoSEQ multiplex PCR, lists solely in-frame clones and lacks some. The sample contains roughly 50,000 clones, 81% of which appear only once. This sample comprised peripheral blood mononuclear cells (PBMCs), obtained at baseline. These receptors all stem from a human donor with classical Hodgkin lymphoma.

The gene calls are TRBV7-2 and TRBJ2-7; D is undetermined. Germline CDR1 SGHTA, CDR2 FQGNSA. This CDR3 comprises 11 residues. The V gene lost 3 bases and the J gene lost 3 bases, with 3 bases spanning the gap. The CDR3 is CASSFYYEQYF. In DNA, the CDR3 is TGTGCCAGCAGCTTTTACTACGAGCAGTACTTC.

The chain couples TRBV4-1 to TRBJ2-7; 9 bases line up with TRBD2. CDR1 is MGHRA and CDR2 is YSYEKL in the germline V gene. The J segment lost 3 bases and the V segment lost 0 bases, leaving 3 bases of the junction unmatched. The CDR3 sequence is 15 residues long. The CDR3 is CASSQDLAGSYEQYF. DNA for the CDR3: TGCGCCAGCAGCCAAGATCTAGCGGGAAGCTACGAGCAGTACTTC.

J is TRBJ1-1 and V is TRBV9; D call uncertain. Trimming stripped 0 bases from V and 0 bases from J, with 12 bases between. CDR1 is SGDLS and CDR2 is YYNGEE in the germline V gene. This CDR3 has 16 amino acids. The CDR3 protein is CASSVALSGVNTEAFF. The DNA of the CDR3 is TGTGCCAGCAGCGTAGCTCTCTCAGGAGTGAACACTGAAGCTTTCTTT.

This clone was seen a handful of times. V gene TRBV7-2 combines with J gene TRBJ2-2; D is uncertain. V was trimmed by 2 bases and J by 5 bases, leaving 9 bases between them. From germline, CDR1 is SGHTA and CDR2 FQGNSA. The CDR3 runs 14 residues. Here the CDR3 DNA reads TGTGCCAGCAGCTTACTACGGGTAACCGGGGAGCTGTTTTTT. Translation gives CASSLLRVTGELFF.

This clone was counted a single time. The rearrangement links TRBV4-3 to TRBJ1-1, with TRBD1 as a possible D gene (6 bases). V was shortened by 1 base and J by 0 bases, with 9 bases between the two germline ends. CDR1 is LGHNA and CDR2 is YSLEER in the germline V gene. This CDR3 is 15 amino acids long. DNA of the CDR3: TGCGCCAGCAGCCAAGTAACAGGGTTGAACACTGAAGCTTTCTTT. Translation: CASSQVTGLNTEAFF.

The chain couples TRBV5-8 to TRBJ2-5, with 9 nucleotides matching TRBD1. CDR3 length equals 17 residues. V gave up 3 bases and J gave up 5 bases; unmatched junction bases: 14. Looked up from germline, CDR1 is SGHTS and CDR2 is YDEGEE. CDR3 DNA: TGTGCCAGCAGCTCCCCAGACGACAGGGGGTTTTGGGAGACCCAGTACTTC. Amino acid sequence: CASSSPDDRGFWETQYF.

J is TRBJ2-1 and V is TRBV2, with TRBD2 identical over 12 bases. Trimming cost V 4 bases and J 9 bases; bases outside gene matches: 7. Germline loops: CDR1 SNHLY, CDR2 FYNNEI. This CDR3 is built from 15 residues. CDR3 loop: CASSVTSGSVGEQFF. CDR3 bases: TGTGCCAGCAGTGTGACTAGCGGGAGTGTCGGTGAGCAGTTCTTC.

The genes are TRBV2 and TRBJ1-4; a possible D gene is TRBD1 (6 bases). With 6 bases removed from V and 11 bases from J, the gap between germline ends came to 19 bases. The CDR3 runs 14 residues. CDR1 is SNHLY, CDR2 FYNNEI, per germline. The CDR3 is CASRIPGVAAKLFF. DNA of the CDR3: TGTGCCAGCAGGATCCCAGGGGTGGCGGCGAAACTGTTTTTT.

The chain has TRBV14 and TRBJ2-1, with 10 nucleotides matching TRBD2. Germline V gene lookup returns CDR1 SGHDN and CDR2 FVKESK. The CDR3 consists of 17 residues. The trim removed 1 base at V and 7 bases at J, leaving 10 bases unmatched. The CDR3 nucleotides are TGTGCCAGCAGCCAAGGTGGACTAGCGGATCGTTTTAATGAGCAGTTCTTC. It is translated as CASSQGGLADRFNEQFF. Full variable domain (missing parts from reference TRBV14 and TRBJ2-1): EAGVTQFPSHSVIEKGQTVTLRCDPISGHDNLYWYRRVMGKEIKFLLHFVKESKQDESGMPNNRFLAERTGGTYSTLKVQPAELEDSGVYFCASSQGGLADRFNEQFFGPGTRLTVL.

The chain uses TRBV2 and TRBJ2-7, with TRBD2 identical over 8 bases. This CDR3 spans 13 amino acids. V lost 3 bases to trimming and J lost 9 bases; unmatched junction nucleotides: 7. Germline V CDR1 and CDR2: SNHLY, FYNNEI. CDR3 in amino acids: CASSEGAGVGQYV. The DNA for the CDR3 is TGTGCCAGCAGTGAGGGAGCGGGGGTAGGGCAGTACGTC.

This clone was recorded once. This sequence joins TRBV7-2 and TRBJ1-5; D gene ambiguous. The CDR3 is 12 residues long. Germline assignment: CDR1 SGHTA and CDR2 FQGNSA. Between the trimmed V and J ends, which lost 5 bases and 5 bases, there was a span of 7 bases. The CDR3 region has the DNA TGTGCCAGCAGCCCCCTAGATCAGCCCCAGCATTTT. Encoded protein: CASSPLDQPQHF.

There are a few counts of this clone. The CDR3 nucleotides are TGTGCCAGCAGAAAGGCAGGTGGGGCCACTGAAGCTTTCTTT. This encodes CASRKAGGATEAFF. The J gene is TRBJ1-1, the V gene TRBV4-2, with D maybe TRBD1 (5 bases). V was cut by 6 bases and J by 4 bases, with 15 bases left in between. This CDR3 has 14 residues. Germline CDR1 LGHNA, CDR2 YNFKEQ.

This chain uses TRBV9 with TRBJ2-3; possible D gene TRBD1, 5 bases. V dropped 3 bases and J dropped 2 bases, with 13 bases sitting between them. The CDR3 length is 15 residues. Germline V gene lookup returns CDR1 SGDLS and CDR2 YYNGEE. The CDR3 sequence: CASSEDTFYTDTQYF. The CDR3 DNA reads TGTGCCAGCAGCGAGGACACCTTCTACACAGATACGCAGTATTTT.

The CDR3 protein is CASSPGLPNTGELFF. Here the CDR3 DNA reads TGTGCCAGCAGCCCGGGACTACCGAACACCGGGGAGCTGTTTTTT. V usage is TRBV7-7 and J usage is TRBJ2-2; 7 bases fit TRBD2. Germline V gene lookup returns CDR1 SSHAT and CDR2 FNYEAQ (reference sequence). Trimming removed 5 bases from V and 0 bases from J; junction bases left unmatched: 3. The CDR3 runs to 15 residues.

V and J are TRBV11-2 and TRBJ2-7; the D is unclear. Trimming pared 2 bases from V and 6 bases from J, leaving 8 bases between. The CDR3 spans 12 residues. Germline V lookup: CDR1 SGHAT, CDR2 FQNNGV. This CDR3 reads CASSLNRFEQYF. The DNA for the CDR3 is TGTGCCAGCAGCTTAAATCGGTTCGAGCAGTACTTC.

For the CDR3, the DNA is TGTGCCAGTAGTATCAACAGTTTCGTCTATGGCTACACCTTC. Protein sequence: CASSINSFVYGYTF. The chain is built from TRBV19 and TRBJ1-2; no reliable D call. Per germline, CDR1 LNHDA and CDR2 SQIVND (reference sequence). This CDR3 has 14 amino acids. The V and J ends lost 3 bases and 4 bases respectively, with 12 bases between them. The variable domain in full, completed from reference TRBV19 and TRBJ1-2, reads DGGITQSPKYLFRKEGQNVTLSCEQNLNHDAMYWYRQDPGQGLRLIYYSQIVNDFQKGDIAEGYSVSREKKESFPLTVTSAQKNPTAFYLCASSINSFVYGYTFGSGTRLTVV.

This rearrangement joins TRBV7-2 to TRBJ2-3; the match to TRBD2 covers 12 bases. Trimming removed 5 bases from V and 6 bases from J; junction bases left unmatched: 9. The V gene's germline CDR1 is SGHTA and CDR2 FQGNSA. The CDR3 has 16 amino acids. The CDR3 region has the DNA TGTGCCAGCAGCATAGAAGCTAGCGGGAGGGGTGATACGCAGTATTTT. Its translation: CASSIEASGRGDTQYF.